This T cell receptor (beta chain) came from a study of early T cells in non-severe SARS-CoV-2 infection. The length of the CDR3 is 14 residues. CDR1 and CDR2 from the germline V gene are SGHRS and YFSETQ. Trimming removed 5 bases from V and 0 bases from J, with 10 bases in between. TCRdb called the 5' RACE reads again in MiXCR, with one record for every CDR3 protein. The data contain around 40,000 distinct CDR3 sequences, about 11% of them singletons. The sequence was obtained from an adult who was a healthcare worker with PCR-confirmed SARS-CoV-2 infection or an uninfected control (not recorded which). Material for sequencing was whole blood. This chain connects TRBV5-1 to TRBJ2-3; possible D gene TRBD1, 5 bases. The CDR3 region is CASRTAMSTDTQYF. In DNA, the CDR3 is TGCGCCAGCAGGACAGCGATGAGCACAGATACGCAGTATTTT.